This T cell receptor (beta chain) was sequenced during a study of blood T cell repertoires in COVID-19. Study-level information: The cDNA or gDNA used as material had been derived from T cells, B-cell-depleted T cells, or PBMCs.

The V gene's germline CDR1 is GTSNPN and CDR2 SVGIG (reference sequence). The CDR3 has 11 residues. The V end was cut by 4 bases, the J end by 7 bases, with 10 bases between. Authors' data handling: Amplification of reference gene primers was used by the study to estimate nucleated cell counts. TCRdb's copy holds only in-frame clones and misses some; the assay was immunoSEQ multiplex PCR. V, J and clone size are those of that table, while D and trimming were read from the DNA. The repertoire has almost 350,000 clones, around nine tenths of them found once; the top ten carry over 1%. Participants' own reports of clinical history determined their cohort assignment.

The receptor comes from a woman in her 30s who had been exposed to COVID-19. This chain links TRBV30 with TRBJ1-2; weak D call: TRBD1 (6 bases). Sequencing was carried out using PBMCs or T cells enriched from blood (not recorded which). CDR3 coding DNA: TGTGCCTGGACGACAGGACCTGGCTACACCTTC. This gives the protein CAWTTGPGYTF.